This TCR beta chain was recorded in a study of OX40 agonist ivuxolimab in advanced cancers. At the level of the study: The mean age was approximately 60 years, ranging from roughly 23 to 90, with approximately 83% of participants male.

Peripheral blood came from all dose cohorts at three timepoints. Produced via immunoSEQ multiplex PCR; TCRdb's table is partial and in-frame only. The sample has 65,000 to 75,000 clones, roughly 81% seen once. This clone was seen just once. Its target is unknown. The V and J ends lost 1 base and 6 bases respectively, with 13 bases between them. The CDR3 consists of 15 residues. CDR1 and CDR2 (germline): SGHKS, YYEKEE (reference sequence). Whole-study results and caveats: Undetermined was the antigen specificity of the expanded peripheral T cells. In the 0.1 to 3.0 mg/kg range, CD4+ and CD8+ blood T cells had expanded clonally by week 6.

The sample consisted of CD4+ or CD8+ T cells sorted from blood, taken in a trial of the OX40 agonist ivuxolimab. The V gene is TRBV5-5, the J gene TRBJ1-4, with D tentatively TRBD1 (5 bases). This TCR derives from an adult with an advanced solid tumor such as melanoma, head and neck, liver or kidney cancer. The CDR3: CASSLLGVADEKLFF. As DNA, the CDR3 is TGTGCCAGCAGCTTGTTGGGGGTTGCGGATGAAAAACTGTTTTTT.